One T cell receptor beta chain is described in this entry. For repertoire sequencing, the TCR beta CDR3 regions were amplified from RNA transcripts. In the first round, RT-PCR was carried out with HTBI primers, and a multiplex PCR formed the second round. TCRdb reprocessed the multiplex PCR reads with MiXCR, giving one entry per CDR3 protein. The sample lists approximately 210,000 distinct CDR3 sequences, 25% to 30% occurring once. The source of the sample is a study of Graves' ophthalmopathy and Graves' hyperthyroidism. Background on the study: Pretreatment peripheral blood was obtained at initial diagnosis.

The ends were cut back, 3 bases at V and 4 bases at J, with 15 bases in the middle. The CDR3 length is 15 residues. The germline CDR1 and CDR2 sequences are SGHTA and FQGNSA. The genes are TRBV7-2 and TRBJ1-2, with D possibly being TRBD1 (5 bases). Sequencing was done on a sample of peripheral blood. The origin of this receptor is a man aged 50-59 years with Graves' ophthalmopathy. The CDR3 DNA sequence: TGTGCCAGCAGCTTTCTGCCAGACAGTCGCTATGGCTACACCTTC. It translates to CASSFLPDSRYGYTF.